This TCR beta chain was recorded in a study of metastatic and nonmetastatic thyroid tumors. TCRdb called clones again from the PCR reads with MiXCR. The sample carries tens of thousands of clones, approximately 24% recorded once. The CDR3 extends over 15 amino acids. V lost 5 bases and J lost 5; bases outside the gene matches: 9. Germline CDR1 is MNHNS and CDR2 is SASEGT. This clone has only a few counts. Patients had received no treatment of any kind before thyroid surgery. This chain connects TRBV6-1 to TRBJ1-5, with 7 positions matching TRBD1. The sample was tumor tissue. This sequence originates from a female donor with papillary thyroid cancer or a benign thyroid nodule (not recorded which). Some clones in this sample may be carry-over from other donors' samples. This CDR3 is CASSRQGSGDQPQHF. The CDR3, as DNA: TGTGCCAGCAGTCGACAGGGATCTGGGGATCAGCCCCAGCATTTT.